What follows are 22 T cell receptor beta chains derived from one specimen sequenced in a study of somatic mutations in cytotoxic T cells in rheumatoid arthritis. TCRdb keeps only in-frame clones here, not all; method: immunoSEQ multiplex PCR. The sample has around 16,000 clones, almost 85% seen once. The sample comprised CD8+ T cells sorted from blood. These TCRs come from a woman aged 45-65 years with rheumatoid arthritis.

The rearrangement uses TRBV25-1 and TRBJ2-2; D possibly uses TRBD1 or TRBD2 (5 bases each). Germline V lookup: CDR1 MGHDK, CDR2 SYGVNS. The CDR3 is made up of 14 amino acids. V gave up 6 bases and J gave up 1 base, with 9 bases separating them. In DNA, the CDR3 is TGTGCCAGCAGGGGGACGGGGAACACCGGGGAGCTGTTTTTT. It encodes CASRGTGNTGELFF.

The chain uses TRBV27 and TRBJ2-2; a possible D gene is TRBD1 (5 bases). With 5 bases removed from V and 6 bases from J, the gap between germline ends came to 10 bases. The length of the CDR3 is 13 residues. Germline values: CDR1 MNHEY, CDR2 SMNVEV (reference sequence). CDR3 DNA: TGTGCCAGCAGTCCCTTAGGGGCCGGGGAGCTGTTTTTT. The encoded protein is CASSPLGAGELFF.

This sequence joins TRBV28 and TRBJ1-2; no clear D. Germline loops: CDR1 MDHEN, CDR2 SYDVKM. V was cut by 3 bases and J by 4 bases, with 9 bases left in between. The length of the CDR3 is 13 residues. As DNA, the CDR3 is TGTGCCAGCAGTTTTGTGGGCCCCTATGGCTACACCTTC. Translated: CASSFVGPYGYTF.

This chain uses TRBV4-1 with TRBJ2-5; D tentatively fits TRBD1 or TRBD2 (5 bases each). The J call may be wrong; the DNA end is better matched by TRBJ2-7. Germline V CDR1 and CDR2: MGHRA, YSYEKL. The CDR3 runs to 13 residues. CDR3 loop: CASSPPGLDEQYF. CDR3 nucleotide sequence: TGCGCCAGCAGCCCCCCGGGGCTCGACGAGCAGTACTTC.

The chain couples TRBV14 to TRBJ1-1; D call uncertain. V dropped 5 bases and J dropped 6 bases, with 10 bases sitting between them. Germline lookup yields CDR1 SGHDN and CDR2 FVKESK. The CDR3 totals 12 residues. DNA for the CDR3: TGTGCCAGCAGCGAGACAAGGGCTGAAGCTTTCTTT. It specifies CASSETRAEAFF.

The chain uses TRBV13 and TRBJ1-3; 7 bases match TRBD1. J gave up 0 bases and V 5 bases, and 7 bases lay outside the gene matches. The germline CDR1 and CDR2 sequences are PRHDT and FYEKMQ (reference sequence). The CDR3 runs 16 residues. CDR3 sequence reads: CASSTRDSDSGNTIYF. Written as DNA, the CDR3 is TGTGCCAGCAGCACCCGGGACAGTGACTCTGGAAACACCATATATTTT.

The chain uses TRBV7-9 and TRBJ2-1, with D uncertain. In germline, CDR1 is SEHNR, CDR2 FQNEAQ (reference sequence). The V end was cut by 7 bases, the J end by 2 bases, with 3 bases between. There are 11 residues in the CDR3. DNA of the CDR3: TGTGCCAGCACCCCCTACAATGAGCAGTTCTTC. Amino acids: CASTPYNEQFF.

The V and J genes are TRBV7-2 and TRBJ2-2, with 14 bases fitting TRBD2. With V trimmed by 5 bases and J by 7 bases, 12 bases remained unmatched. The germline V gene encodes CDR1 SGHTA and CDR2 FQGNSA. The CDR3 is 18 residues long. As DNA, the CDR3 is TGTGCCAGCAGCCCACCGGGACTAGCGGGAGAAGTGGTCGGGGAGCTGTTTTTT. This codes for CASSPPGLAGEVVGELFF.

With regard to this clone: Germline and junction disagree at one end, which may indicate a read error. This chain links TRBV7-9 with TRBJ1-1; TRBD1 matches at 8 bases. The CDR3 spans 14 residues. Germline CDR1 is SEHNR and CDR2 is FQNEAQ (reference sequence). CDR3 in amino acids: CASSIADRGLEAFF. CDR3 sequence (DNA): TGTGCCAGCAGCATAGCCGACAGGGGTCTTGAAGCTTTCTTT.

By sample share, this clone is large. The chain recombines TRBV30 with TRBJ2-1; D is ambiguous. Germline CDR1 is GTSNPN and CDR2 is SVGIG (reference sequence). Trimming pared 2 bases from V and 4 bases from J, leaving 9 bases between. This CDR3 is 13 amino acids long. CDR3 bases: TGTGCCTGGAGTATAGGAAGATACAATGAGCAGTTCTTC. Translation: CAWSIGRYNEQFF.

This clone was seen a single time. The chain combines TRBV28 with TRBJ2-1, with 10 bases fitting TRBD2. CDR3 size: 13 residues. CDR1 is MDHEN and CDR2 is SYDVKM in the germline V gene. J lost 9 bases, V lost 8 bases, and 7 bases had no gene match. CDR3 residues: CASLAGANLEQFF. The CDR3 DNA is TGTGCCAGCCTAGCGGGAGCTAATCTTGAGCAGTTCTTC.

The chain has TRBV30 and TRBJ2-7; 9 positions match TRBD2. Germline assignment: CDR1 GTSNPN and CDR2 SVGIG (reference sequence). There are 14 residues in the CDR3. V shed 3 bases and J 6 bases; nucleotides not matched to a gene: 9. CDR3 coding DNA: TGTGCCTGGAGCCCCCTAGCGGGACCGCTCGAGCAGTACTTC. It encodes CAWSPLAGPLEQYF.

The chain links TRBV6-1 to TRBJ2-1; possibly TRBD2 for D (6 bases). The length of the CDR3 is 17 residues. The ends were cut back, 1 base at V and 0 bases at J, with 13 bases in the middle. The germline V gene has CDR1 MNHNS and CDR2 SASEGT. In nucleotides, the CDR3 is TGTGCCAGCAGTGAAGATTCTGGCGGGGCCTCCTACAATGAGCAGTTCTTC. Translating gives CASSEDSGGASYNEQFF.

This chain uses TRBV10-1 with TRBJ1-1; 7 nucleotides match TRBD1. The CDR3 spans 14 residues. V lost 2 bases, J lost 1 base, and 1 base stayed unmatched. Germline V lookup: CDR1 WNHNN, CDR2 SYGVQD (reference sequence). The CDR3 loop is CASSENRGNTEAFF. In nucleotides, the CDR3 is TGCGCCAGCAGTGAGAACAGGGGGAACACTGAAGCTTTCTTT.

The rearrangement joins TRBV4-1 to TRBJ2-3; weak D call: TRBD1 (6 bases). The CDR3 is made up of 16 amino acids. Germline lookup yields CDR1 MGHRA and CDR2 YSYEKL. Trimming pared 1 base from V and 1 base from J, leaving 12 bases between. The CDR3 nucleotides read TGCGCCAGCAGCCAAGTGGGGGCTGGAGGCACAGATACGCAGTATTTT. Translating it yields CASSQVGAGGTDTQYF.

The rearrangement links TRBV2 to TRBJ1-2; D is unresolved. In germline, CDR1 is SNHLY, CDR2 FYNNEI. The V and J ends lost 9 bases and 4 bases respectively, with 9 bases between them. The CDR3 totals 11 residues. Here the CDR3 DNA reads TGTGCCAGTTCGGTGATCTATGGCTACACCTTC. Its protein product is CASSVIYGYTF.

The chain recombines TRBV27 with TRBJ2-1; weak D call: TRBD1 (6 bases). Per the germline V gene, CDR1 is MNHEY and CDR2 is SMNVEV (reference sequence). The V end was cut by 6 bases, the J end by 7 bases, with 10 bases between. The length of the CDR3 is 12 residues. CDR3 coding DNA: TGTGCCAGCAGAAAAACAGGGAATGAGCAGTTCTTC. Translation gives CASRKTGNEQFF.

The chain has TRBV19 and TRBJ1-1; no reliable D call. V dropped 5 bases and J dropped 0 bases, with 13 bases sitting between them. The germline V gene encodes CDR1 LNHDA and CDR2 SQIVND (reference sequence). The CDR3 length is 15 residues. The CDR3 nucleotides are TGTGCCAGTAGTGTAGGGCCAGGCCTGAACACTGAAGCTTTCTTT. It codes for CASSVGPGLNTEAFF.

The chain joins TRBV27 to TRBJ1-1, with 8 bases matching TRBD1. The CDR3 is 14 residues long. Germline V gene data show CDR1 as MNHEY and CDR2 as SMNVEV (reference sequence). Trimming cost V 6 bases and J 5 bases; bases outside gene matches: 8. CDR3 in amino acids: CASRDRTGWTEAFF. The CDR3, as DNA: TGTGCCAGCAGGGATCGGACAGGGTGGACTGAAGCTTTCTTT.

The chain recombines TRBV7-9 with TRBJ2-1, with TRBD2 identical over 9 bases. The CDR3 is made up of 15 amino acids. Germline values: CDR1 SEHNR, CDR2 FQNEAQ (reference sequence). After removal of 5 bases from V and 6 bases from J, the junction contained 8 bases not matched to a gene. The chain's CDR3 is CASSHGGGVSNEQFF. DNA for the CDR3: TGTGCCAGCAGCCACGGCGGGGGGGTTAGCAATGAGCAGTTCTTC.

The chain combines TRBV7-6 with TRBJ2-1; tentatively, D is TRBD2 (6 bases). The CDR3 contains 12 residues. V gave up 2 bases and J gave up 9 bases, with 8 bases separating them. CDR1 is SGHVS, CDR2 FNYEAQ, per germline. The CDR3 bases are TGTGCCAGCAGCTTATGGGGAGGTGAGCAGTTCTTC. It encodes CASSLWGGEQFF.

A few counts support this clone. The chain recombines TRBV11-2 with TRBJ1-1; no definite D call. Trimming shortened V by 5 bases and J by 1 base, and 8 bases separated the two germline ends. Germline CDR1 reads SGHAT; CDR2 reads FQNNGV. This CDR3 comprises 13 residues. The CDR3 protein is CASSRQSNTEAFF. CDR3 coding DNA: TGTGCCAGCAGCCGGCAATCGAACACTGAAGCTTTCTTT.